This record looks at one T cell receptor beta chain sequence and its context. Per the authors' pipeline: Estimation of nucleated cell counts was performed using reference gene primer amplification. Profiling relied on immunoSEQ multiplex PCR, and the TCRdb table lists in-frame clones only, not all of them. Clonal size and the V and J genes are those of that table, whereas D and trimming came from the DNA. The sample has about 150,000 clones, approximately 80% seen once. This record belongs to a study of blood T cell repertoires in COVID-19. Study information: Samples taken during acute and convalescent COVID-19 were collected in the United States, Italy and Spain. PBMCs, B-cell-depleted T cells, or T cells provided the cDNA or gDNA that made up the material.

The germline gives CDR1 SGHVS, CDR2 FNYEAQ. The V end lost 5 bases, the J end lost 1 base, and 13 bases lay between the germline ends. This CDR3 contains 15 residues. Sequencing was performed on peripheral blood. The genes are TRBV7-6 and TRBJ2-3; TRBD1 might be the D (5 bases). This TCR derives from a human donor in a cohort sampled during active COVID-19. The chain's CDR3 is CASSPQGRGTDTQYF. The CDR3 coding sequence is TGTGCCAGCAGCCCCCAGGGAAGGGGCACAGATACGCAGTATTTT.